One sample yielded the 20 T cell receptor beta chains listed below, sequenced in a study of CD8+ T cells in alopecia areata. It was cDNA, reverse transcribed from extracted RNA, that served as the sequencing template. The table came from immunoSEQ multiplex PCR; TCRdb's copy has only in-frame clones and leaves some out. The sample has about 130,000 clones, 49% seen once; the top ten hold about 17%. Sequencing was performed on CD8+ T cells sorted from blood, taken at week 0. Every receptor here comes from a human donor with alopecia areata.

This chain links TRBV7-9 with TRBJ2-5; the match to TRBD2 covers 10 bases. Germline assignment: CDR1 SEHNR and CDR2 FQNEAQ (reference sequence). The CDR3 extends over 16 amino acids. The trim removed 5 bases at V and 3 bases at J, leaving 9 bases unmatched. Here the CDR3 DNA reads TGTGCCAGCAGCACCACAGGTCTAGCGGGGGAAGAGACCCAGTACTTC. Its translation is CASSTTGLAGEETQYF.

The CDR3 coding sequence is TGTGCCAGCAGGGGACAGGGGCCCACAGATACGCAGTATTTT. Translating gives CASRGQGPTDTQYF. The chain has TRBV6-4 and TRBJ2-3; 10 nucleotides agree with TRBD1. This CDR3 region has 14 residues. V lost 6 bases to trimming and J lost 2 bases; unmatched junction nucleotides: 2. The V gene's germline CDR1 is MRHNA and CDR2 SNTAGT.

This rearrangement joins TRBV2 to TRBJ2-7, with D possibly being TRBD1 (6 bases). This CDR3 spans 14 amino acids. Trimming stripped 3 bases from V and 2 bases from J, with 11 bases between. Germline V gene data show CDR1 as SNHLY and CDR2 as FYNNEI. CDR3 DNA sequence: TGTGCCAGCAGTGAGGTTCCAGGGGCCTACGAGCAGTACTTC. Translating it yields CASSEVPGAYEQYF.

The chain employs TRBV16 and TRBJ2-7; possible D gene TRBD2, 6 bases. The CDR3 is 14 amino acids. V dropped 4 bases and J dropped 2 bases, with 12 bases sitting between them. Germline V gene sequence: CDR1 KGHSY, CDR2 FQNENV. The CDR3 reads CASSRGAGPYEQYF. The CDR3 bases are TGTGCCAGCAGCCGCGGGGCAGGGCCCTACGAGCAGTACTTC.

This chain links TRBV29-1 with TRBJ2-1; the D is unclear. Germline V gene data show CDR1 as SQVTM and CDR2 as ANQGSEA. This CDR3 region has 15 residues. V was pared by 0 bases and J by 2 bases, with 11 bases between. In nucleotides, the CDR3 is TGCAGCGTTGAAGATCGTCAGTCTCCCTACAATGAGCAGTTCTTC. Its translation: CSVEDRQSPYNEQFF.

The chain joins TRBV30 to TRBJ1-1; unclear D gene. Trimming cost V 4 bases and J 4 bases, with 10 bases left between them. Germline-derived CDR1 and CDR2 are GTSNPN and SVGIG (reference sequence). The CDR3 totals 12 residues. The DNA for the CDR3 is TGTGCCTGGAAGAAGGAGGGCACTGAAGCTTTCTTT. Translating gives CAWKKEGTEAFF.

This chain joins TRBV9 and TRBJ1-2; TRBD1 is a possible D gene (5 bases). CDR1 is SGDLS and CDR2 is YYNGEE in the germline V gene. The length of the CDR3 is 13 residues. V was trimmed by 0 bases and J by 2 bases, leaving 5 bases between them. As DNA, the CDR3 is TGTGCCAGCAGCGTAGGACAGAACTATGGCTACACCTTC. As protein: CASSVGQNYGYTF.

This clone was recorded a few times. The CDR3 loop reads CASSYTLGGLTEAFF. For the CDR3, the DNA is TGTGCCAGCAGTTACACCCTCGGGGGGTTGACTGAAGCTTTCTTT. V and J are TRBV6-6 and TRBJ1-1; possibly TRBD1 for D (5 bases). Trimming took 2 bases from V and 5 from J, leaving 15 bases between them. CDR1 is MNHNY and CDR2 is SVGAGI in the germline V gene (reference sequence). The CDR3 runs 15 residues.

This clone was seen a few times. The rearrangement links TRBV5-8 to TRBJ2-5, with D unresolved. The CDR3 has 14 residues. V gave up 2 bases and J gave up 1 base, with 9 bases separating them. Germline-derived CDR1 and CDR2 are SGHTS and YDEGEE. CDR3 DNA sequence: TGTGCCAGCAGCTTACGCCGGACCCAAGAGACCCAGTACTTC. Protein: CASSLRRTQETQYF. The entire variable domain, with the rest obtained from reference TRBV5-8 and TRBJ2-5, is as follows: EAGVTQSPTHLIKTRGQQATLRCSPISGHTSVYWYQQALGLGLQFLLWYDEGEERNRGNFPPRFSGRQFPNYSSELNVNALELEDSALYLCASSLRRTQETQYFGPGTRLLVL.

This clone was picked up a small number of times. CDR3 bases: TGTGCCAGCAGTTTATTGGGGGCCCAAGAGACCCAGTACTTC. It yields the protein CASSLLGAQETQYF. The rearrangement joins TRBV27 to TRBJ2-5; a weak D match, TRBD1 (6 bases). Germline V gene sequence: CDR1 MNHEY, CDR2 SMNVEV (reference sequence). Trimming took off 1 base at V and 1 base at J, with 7 bases between the two ends. The CDR3 is made up of 14 amino acids.

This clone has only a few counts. The CDR3 region has the DNA TGTGCCAGTAGCGTCCGGGGCAGCTCCTACGAGCAGTACTTC. The encoded protein is CASSVRGSSYEQYF. The rearrangement links TRBV19 to TRBJ2-7; D may correspond to TRBD1 or TRBD2 (5 bases each). Germline V lookup: CDR1 LNHDA, CDR2 SQIVND (reference sequence). V shed 6 bases and J shed 0 bases, with 12 bases lying between them. The CDR3 spans 14 residues. Full variable domain (outside the CDR3, taken from reference TRBV19 and TRBJ2-7): DGGITQSPKYLFRKEGQNVTLSCEQNLNHDAMYWYRQDPGQGLRLIYYSQIVNDFQKGDIAEGYSVSREKKESFPLTVTSAQKNPTAFYLCASSVRGSSYEQYFGPGTRLTVT.

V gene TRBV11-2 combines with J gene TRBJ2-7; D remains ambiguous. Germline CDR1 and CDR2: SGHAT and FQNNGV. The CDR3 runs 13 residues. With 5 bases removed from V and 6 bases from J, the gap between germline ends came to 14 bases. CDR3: CASSVGPGGEQYF. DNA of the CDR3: TGTGCCAGCAGCGTTGGACCGGGTGGCGAGCAGTACTTC.

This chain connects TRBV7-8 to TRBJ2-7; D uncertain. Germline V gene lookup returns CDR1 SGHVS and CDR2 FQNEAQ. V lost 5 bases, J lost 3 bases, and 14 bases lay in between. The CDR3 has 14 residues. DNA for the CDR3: TGTGCCAGCAGCCCCCGCCCGGAAATCTACGAGCAGTACTTC. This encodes CASSPRPEIYEQYF.

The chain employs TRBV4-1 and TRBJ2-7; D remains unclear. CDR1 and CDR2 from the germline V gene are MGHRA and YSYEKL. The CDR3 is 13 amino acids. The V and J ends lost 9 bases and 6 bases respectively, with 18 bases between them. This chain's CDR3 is CASRDSGRPEQYF. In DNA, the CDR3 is TGCGCCAGTAGGGATTCCGGACGGCCCGAGCAGTACTTC.

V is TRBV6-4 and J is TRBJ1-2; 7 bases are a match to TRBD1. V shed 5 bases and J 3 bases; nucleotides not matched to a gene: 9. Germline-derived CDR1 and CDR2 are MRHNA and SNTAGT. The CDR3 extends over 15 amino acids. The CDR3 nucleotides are TGTGCCAGCAGTTCCAGGGGGGTACGTGACTATGGCTACACCTTC. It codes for CASSSRGVRDYGYTF.

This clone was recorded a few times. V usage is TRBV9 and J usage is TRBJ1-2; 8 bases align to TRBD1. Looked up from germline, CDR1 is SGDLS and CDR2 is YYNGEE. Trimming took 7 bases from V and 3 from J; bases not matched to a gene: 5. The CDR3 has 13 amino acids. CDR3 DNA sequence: TGTGCCAGCTCCGACAGGGGATACTATGGCTACACCTTC. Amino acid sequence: CASSDRGYYGYTF.

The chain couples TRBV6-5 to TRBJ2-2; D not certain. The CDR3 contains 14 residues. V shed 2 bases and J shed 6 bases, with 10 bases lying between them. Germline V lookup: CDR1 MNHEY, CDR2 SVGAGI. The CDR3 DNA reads TGTGCCAGCAGTTACATGGCCAGCTCCGGGGAGCTGTTTTTT. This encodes CASSYMASSGELFF.

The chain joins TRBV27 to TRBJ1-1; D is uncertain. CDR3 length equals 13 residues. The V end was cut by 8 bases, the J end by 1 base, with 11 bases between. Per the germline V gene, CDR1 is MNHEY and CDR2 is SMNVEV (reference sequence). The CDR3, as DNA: TGTGCCAGCCTAGGGCTCACGAACACTGAAGCTTTCTTT. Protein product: CASLGLTNTEAFF.

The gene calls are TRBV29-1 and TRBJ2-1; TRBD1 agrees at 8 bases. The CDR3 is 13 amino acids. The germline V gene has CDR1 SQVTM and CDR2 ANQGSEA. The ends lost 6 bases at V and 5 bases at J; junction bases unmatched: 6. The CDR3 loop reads CSVKTTGDNEQFF. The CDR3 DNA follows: TGCAGCGTCAAAACGACAGGGGACAATGAGCAGTTCTTC.

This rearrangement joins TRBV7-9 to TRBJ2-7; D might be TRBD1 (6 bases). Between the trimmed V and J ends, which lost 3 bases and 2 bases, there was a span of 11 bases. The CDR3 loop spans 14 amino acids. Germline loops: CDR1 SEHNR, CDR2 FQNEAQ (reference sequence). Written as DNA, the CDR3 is TGTGCCAGCAGCTTTCCAGGGACAACCTACGAGCAGTACTTC. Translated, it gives CASSFPGTTYEQYF.